The rows below give T cell receptor beta chains drawn from one sample of a study of cytomegalovirus exposure and HLA in healthy donors. The table came from immunoSEQ multiplex PCR; TCRdb's copy has only in-frame clones and leaves some out. The sample records approximately 130,000 clones, about 78% being singletons. Sequenced material: PBMCs. Receptor source: a man in his fifties in good health and CMV-seronegative. Each CDR3 is given with its conserved first and last residue. Fields, in order: clone size, V gene, D gene, J gene, CDR3 DNA, CDR3 protein. A D gene is named only where the DNA matches it firmly. Where a row states a size, it is once, few, many or the class of an expanded clone; other rows omit it.

>-|TRBV7-6|-|TRBJ2-1
TGTGCCAGCAGCTTAGCGGGAGGATCCAATGAGCAGTTCTTC
CASSLAGGSNEQFF
>once|TRBV4-2|TRBD1|TRBJ2-2
TGTGCCAGCAGCCAAGGGACAGGGTCCTCCGGGGAGCTGTTTTTT
CASSQGTGSSGELFF
>-|TRBV29-1|-|TRBJ2-1
TGCAGCGTTGAAGAAGCCGGCAATGAGCAGTTCTTC
CSVEEAGNEQFF
>-|TRBV5-4|TRBD2|TRBJ2-1
TGTGCCAGCAGCCCACCGGGCGGGGGCTCCTACAATGAGCAGTTCTTC
CASSPPGGGSYNEQFF
>-|TRBV6-5|-|TRBJ2-7
TGTGCCGCTCAGGGATCAACTTACGAGCAGTACTTC
CAAQGSTYEQYF
>-|TRBV25-1|TRBD2|TRBJ2-1
TGTGCCAGCAGTGGACGGGGGGAGGAGCAGTTCTTC
CASSGRGEEQFF
>-|TRBV9|TRBD1|TRBJ1-2
TGTGCCAGCAGCGCAACTGAACAGGGGAGGATTCAGGGTGGCTACACCTTC
CASSATEQGRIQGGYTF
>-|TRBV10-3|TRBD1|TRBJ1-2
TGTGCCACTCACAGCCGGGACAGGGCCCAAGGCTACACCTTC
CATHSRDRAQGYTF
>-|TRBV11-1|-|TRBJ1-2
TGTGCCAGCAGCTTATCGCAGGGAAGTCGTGGCTACACCTTC
CASSLSQGSRGYTF
>once|TRBV11-2|TRBD1|TRBJ1-4
TGTGCCAGCAGCTCATTTGGGGGACAGGGGGTGGAAAAACTGTTTTTT
CASSSFGGQGVEKLFF
>-|TRBV28|-|TRBJ2-1
TGTGCCAGCAGCATAGGGGGTAAGAATGAGCAGTTCTTC
CASSIGGKNEQFF
>-|TRBV7-9|-|TRBJ2-2
TGTGCCAGCAGCTCTAAGAGAGTTGTCACCGGGGAGCTGTTTTTT
CASSSKRVVTGELFF
>-|TRBV6-5|-|TRBJ2-5
TGTGCCAGCAGAAAACAGGGTAACCAAGAGACCCAGTACTTC
CASRKQGNQETQYF
>-|TRBV7-9|-|TRBJ2-1
TGTGCCAGCACCAGGGCCGGGAGCTCCTACAATGAGCAGTTCTTC
CASTRAGSSYNEQFF
>once|TRBV5-1|-|TRBJ2-7
TGCGCCAGCAGCTTGGATGGACAGTCGCCTTACGAGCAGTACTTC
CASSLDGQSPYEQYF
>-|TRBV14|-|TRBJ1-6
TGTGCCAGCAGCCAAGTTGAGGGAAATTCACCCCTCCACTTT
CASSQVEGNSPLHF